This TCR beta chain was sequenced during a study of T cell repertoires in cytomegalovirus infection. Study summary: An indication of both CMV infection and matching HLA type came from public TCR beta signatures.

This clonotype showed up just a few times. Its antigen is as yet unknown. Germline lookup yields CDR1 MNHNS and CDR2 SASEGT. Trimming stripped 7 bases from V and 4 bases from J, with 17 bases between. This CDR3 comprises 15 residues. TCRdb redid the calling of the reads with MiXCR, one entry per CDR3 protein. Of 600,000 to 700,000 distinct CDR3 sequences listed, around 32% are singletons. Broader study findings: HLA-C-restricted CMV-specific TCR beta clonotypes prevailed in the ex vivo response. Identification of carriers of CMV plus the relevant HLA was achieved through cumulative public TCR beta family frequency.

This rearrangement joins TRBV6-1 to TRBJ1-3; perhaps TRBD1 as D (5 bases). This TCR derives from a human donor in good health (CMV status not recorded). Some clones in this sample may be carry-over from other donors' samples. Sample: cultured PBMCs, taken from culture after CMV antigen stimulation. The CDR3 loop reads CASTPDGAFGNTIYF. DNA for the CDR3: TGTGCCAGCACCCCCGACGGGGCGTTCGGAAACACCATATATTTT.